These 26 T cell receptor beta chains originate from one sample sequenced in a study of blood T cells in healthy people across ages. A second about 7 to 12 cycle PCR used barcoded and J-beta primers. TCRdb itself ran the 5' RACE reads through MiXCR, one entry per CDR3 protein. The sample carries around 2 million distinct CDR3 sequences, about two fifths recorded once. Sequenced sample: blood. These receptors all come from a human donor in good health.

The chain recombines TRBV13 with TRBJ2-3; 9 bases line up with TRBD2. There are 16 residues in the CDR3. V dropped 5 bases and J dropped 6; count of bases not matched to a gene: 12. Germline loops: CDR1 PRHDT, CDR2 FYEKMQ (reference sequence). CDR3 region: CASSRTPGTSSDTQYF. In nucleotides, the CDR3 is TGTGCCAGCAGCCGGACCCCCGGGACTAGCAGCGATACGCAGTATTTT.

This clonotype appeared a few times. DNA for the CDR3: TGTGCCACCAGCAGGGGTCTAGCGGGCACAGATACGCAGTATTTT. Protein sequence: CATSRGLAGTDTQYF. This chain links TRBV15 with TRBJ2-3; TRBD2 aligns across 7 bases. With 3 bases clipped from V and 1 base from J, the junction kept 4 bases outside the gene matches. CDR3 size: 15 residues. Germline V gene lookup returns CDR1 LNHNV and CDR2 YYDKDF (reference sequence).

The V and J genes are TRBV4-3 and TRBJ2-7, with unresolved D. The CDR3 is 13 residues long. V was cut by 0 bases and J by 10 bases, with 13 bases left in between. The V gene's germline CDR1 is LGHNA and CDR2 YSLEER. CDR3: CASSQDTQTLQYF. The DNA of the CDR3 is TGCGCCAGCAGCCAAGATACACAGACCCTCCAGTACTTC.

DNA of the CDR3: TGTGCCAGCAGCGTAGGTGTAGGGGTGGGCACAGATACGCAGTATTTT. The encoded protein is CASSVGVGVGTDTQYF. The chain joins TRBV9 to TRBJ2-3; maybe TRBD1 (5 bases). From germline, CDR1 is SGDLS and CDR2 YYNGEE. The CDR3 loop spans 16 amino acids. V lost 0 bases, J lost 1 base, and 12 bases lay in between.

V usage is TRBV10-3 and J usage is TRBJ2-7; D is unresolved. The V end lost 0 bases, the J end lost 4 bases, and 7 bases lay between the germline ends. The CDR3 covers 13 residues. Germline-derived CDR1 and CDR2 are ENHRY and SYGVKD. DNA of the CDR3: TGTGCCATCAGTGAGTCCCGGGTATACGAGCAGTACTTC. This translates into CAISESRVYEQYF.

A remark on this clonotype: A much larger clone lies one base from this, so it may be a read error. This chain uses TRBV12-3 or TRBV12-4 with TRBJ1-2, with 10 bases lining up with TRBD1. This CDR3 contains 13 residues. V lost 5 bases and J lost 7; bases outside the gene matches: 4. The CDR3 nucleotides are TGTGCCAGCAGTCACGGGACAGGGGTTGGCTACACCTTC. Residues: CASSHGTGVGYTF.

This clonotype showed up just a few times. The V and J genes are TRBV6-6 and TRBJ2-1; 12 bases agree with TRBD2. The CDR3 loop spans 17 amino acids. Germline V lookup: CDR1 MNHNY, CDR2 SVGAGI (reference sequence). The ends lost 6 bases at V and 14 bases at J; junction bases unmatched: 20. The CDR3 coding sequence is TGTGCCAGCAGGCCCGGACTAGCGGGGAGAGGTGATCCGCCGGAGTTCTTC. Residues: CASRPGLAGRGDPPEFF.

The CDR3 is CASSRGQGWEAFF. For the CDR3, the DNA is TGCGCCAGCAGTCGGGGACAGGGCTGGGAAGCTTTCTTT. V is TRBV5-1 and J is TRBJ1-1; TRBD1 matches at 9 bases. CDR1 is SGHRS, CDR2 YFSETQ, per germline. V dropped 5 bases and J dropped 8; count of bases not matched to a gene: 7. This CDR3 is built from 13 residues.

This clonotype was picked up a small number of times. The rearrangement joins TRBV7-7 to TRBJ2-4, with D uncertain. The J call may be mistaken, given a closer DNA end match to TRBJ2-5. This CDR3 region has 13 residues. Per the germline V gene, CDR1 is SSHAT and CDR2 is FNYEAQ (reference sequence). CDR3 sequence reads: CASSLERLETQYF. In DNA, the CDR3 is TGTGCCAGCAGCTTAGAGAGGTTAGAGACCCAGTACTTC.

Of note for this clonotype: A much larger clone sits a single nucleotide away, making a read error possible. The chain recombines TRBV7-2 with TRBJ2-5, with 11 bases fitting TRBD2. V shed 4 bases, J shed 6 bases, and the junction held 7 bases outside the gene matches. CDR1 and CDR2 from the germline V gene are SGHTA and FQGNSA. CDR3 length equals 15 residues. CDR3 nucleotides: TGTGCCAGCAGCTCAGCACTAGCGGGGGAGAAGACCCAGTACTTC. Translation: CASSSALAGEKTQYF. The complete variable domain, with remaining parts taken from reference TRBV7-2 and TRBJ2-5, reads GAGVSQSPSNKVTEKGKDVELRCDPISGHTALYWYRQSLGQGLEFLIYFQGNSAPDKSGLPSDRFSAERTGGSVSTLTIQRTQQEDSAVYLCASSSALAGEKTQYFGPGTRLLVL.

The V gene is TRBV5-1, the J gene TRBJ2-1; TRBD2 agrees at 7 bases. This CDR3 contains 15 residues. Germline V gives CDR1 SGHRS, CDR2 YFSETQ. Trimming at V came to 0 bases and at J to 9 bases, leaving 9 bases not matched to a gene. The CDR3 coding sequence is TGCGCCAGCAGCTTGGCGAGCGGGGTCAATAGTGAGCAGTTCTTC. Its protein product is CASSLASGVNSEQFF.

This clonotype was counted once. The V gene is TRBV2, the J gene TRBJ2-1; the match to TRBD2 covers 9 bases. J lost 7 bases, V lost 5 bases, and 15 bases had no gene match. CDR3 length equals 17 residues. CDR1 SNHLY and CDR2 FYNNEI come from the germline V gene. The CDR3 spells CASSLTGARGGLNEQFF. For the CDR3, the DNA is TGTGCCAGCAGTCTCACTGGTGCGCGGGGGGGCCTGAATGAGCAGTTCTTC.

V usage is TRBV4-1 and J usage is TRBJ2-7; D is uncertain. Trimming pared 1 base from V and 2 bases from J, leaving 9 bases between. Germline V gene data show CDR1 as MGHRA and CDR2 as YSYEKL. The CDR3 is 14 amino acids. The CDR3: CASSQVATAYEQYF. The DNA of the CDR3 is TGCGCCAGCAGCCAAGTAGCCACCGCCTACGAGCAGTACTTC.

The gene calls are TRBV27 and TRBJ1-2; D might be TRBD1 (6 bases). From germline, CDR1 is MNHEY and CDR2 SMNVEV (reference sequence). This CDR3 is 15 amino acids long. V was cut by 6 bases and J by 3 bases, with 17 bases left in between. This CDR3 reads CASRQGGLGHYGYTF. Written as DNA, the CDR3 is TGTGCCAGCAGGCAAGGGGGTTTGGGGCACTATGGCTACACCTTC.

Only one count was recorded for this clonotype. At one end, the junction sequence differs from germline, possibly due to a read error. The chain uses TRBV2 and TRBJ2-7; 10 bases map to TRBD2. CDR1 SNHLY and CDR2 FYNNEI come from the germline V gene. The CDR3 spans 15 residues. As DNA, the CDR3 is TGTGCCGGCAGTGAAGGACTAGCGGCCATCTACGAGCAGTACTTC. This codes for CAGSEGLAAIYEQYF.

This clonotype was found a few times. CDR3 DNA sequence: TGTGCCAGCAGTTATCAGAGCTCCTACAATGAGCAGTTCTTC. Its translation is CASSYQSSYNEQFF. The rearrangement links TRBV28 to TRBJ2-1; D not certain. The V and J ends lost 4 bases and 0 bases respectively, with 7 bases between them. The germline CDR1 and CDR2 sequences are MDHEN and SYDVKM. CDR3 size: 14 residues.

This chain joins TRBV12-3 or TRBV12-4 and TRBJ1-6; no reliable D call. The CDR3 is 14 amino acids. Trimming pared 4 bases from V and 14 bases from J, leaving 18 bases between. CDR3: CASSSTGRRLALHF. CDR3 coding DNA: TGTGCCAGCAGTTCTACTGGACGGCGTCTGGCCCTCCACTTT.

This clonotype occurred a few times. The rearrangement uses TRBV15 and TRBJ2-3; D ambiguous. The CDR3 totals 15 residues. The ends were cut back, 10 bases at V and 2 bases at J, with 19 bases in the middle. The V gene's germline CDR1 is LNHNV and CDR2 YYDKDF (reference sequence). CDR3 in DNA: TGTGCCATCGGATGGCTATCGCTCCTCACAGATACGCAGTATTTT. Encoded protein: CAIGWLSLLTDTQYF.

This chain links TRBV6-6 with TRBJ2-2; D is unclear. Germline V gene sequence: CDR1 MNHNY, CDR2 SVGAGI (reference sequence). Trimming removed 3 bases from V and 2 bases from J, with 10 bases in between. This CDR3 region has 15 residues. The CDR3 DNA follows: TGTGCCAGCAGTTATCGGCAGGTCAACACCGGGGAGCTGTTTTTT. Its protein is CASSYRQVNTGELFF.

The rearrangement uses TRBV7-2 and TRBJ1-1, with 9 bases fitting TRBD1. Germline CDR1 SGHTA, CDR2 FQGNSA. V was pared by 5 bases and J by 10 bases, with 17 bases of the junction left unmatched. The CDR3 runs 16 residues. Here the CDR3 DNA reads TGTGCCAGCAGCCGTATGGTATTAACGGACAGGGGACGAGCTTTCTTT. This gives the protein CASSRMVLTDRGRAFF.

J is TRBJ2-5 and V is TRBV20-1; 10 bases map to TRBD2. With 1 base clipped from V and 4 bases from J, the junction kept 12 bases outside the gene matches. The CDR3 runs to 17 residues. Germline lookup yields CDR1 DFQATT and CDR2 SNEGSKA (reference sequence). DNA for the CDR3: TGCAGTGCTAGAGGCCCACCTAGCGGGGGTCGTGGAGAGACCCAGTACTTC. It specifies CSARGPPSGGRGETQYF.

CDR3 coding DNA: TGTGCCAGCAGCGCAGGAGATGGCGGGGGAGACATTCAGTACTTC. It is translated as CASSAGDGGGDIQYF. The chain is built from TRBV9 and TRBJ2-4, with 7 bases identical to TRBD2. The V segment lost 3 bases and the J segment 8 bases; nucleotides outside the gene matches: 11. The CDR3 length is 15 residues. The germline V gene has CDR1 SGDLS and CDR2 YYNGEE.

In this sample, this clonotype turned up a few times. The CDR3 sequence: CASSQDWGEGETQYF. In DNA form, the CDR3 reads TGTGCCAGCAGCCAAGATTGGGGGGAAGGAGAGACCCAGTACTTC. This chain joins TRBV14 and TRBJ2-5, with a tentative D call TRBD2 (6 bases). CDR1 is SGHDN, CDR2 FVKESK, per germline. The CDR3 sequence is 15 residues long. V lost 0 bases and J lost 4, with 12 bases in between.

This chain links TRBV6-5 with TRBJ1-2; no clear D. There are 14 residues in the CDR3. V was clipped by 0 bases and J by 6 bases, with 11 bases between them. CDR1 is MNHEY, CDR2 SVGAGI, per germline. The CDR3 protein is CASSYSVGSNGYTF. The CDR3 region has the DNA TGTGCCAGCAGTTACTCGGTGGGGAGTAATGGCTACACCTTC.

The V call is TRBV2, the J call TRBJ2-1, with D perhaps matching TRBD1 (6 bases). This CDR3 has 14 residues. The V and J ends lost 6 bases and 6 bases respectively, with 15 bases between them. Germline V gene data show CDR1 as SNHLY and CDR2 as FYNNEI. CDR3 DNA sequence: TGTGCCAGCAGAAACCGGGACACAGCCAATGAGCAGTTCTTC. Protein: CASRNRDTANEQFF.

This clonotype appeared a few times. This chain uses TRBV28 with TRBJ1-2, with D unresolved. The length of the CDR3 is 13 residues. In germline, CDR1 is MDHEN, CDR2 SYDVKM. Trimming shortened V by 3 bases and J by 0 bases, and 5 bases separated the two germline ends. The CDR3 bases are TGTGCCAGCAGTTTCTTGGCTAACTATGGCTACACCTTC. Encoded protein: CASSFLANYGYTF.